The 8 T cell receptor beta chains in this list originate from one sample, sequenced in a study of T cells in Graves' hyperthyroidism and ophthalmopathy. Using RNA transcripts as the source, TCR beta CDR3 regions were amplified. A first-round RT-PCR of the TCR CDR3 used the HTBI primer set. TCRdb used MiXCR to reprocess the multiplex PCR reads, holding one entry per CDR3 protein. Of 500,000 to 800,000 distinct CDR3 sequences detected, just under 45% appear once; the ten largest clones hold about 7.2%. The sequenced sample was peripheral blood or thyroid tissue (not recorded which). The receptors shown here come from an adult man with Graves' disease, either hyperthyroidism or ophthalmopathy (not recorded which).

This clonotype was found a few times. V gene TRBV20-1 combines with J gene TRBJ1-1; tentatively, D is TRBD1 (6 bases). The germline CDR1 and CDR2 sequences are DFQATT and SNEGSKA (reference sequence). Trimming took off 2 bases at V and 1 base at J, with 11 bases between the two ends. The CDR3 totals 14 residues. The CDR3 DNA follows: TGCAGTGCTAGAAAAGCGGGACAGAACACTGAAGCTTTCTTT. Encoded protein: CSARKAGQNTEAFF.

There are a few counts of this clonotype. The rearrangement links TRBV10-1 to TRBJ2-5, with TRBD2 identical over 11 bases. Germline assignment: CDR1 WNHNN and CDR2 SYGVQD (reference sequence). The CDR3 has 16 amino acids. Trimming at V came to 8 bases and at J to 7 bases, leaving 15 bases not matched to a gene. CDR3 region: CASHDPSSGGRGTQYF. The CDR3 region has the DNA TGCGCCAGCCACGATCCTTCTAGCGGGGGGCGGGGGACCCAGTACTTC.

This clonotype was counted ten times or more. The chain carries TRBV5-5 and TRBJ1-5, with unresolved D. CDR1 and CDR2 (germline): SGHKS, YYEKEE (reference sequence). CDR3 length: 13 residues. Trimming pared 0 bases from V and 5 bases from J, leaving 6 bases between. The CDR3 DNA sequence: TGTGCCAGCAGCTTGGTAGGGTATCAGCCCCAGCATTTT. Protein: CASSLVGYQPQHF.

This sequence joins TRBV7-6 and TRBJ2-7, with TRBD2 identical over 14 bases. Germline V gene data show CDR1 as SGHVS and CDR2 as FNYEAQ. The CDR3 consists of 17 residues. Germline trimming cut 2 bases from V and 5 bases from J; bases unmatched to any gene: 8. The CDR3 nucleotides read TGTGCCAGCAGCTTACTTCGAGGACTAGCGGGAGGAGACGAGCAGTACTTC. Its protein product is CASSLLRGLAGGDEQYF. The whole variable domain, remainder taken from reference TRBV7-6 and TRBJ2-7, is GAGVSQSPRYKVTKRGQDVALRCDPISGHVSLYWYRQALGQGPEFLTYFNYEAQQDKSGLPNDRFSAERPEGSISTLTIQRTEQRDSAMYRCASSLLRGLAGGDEQYFGPGTRLTVT.

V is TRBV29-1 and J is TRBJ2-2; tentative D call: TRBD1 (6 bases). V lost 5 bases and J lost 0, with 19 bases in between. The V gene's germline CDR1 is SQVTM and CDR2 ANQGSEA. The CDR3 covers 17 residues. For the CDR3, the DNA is TGCAGCGTTCTCGCCCCCCAGGACAGAACGAACACCGGGGAGCTGTTTTTT. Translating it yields CSVLAPQDRTNTGELFF.

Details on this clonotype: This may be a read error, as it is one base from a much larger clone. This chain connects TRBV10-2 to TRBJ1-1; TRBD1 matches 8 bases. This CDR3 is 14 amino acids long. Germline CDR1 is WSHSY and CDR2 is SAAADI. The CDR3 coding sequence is TGCGCCAGCACCTCCCAGGGGGCCAGGACTGGAGCTTTCTTT. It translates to CASTSQGARTGAFF.

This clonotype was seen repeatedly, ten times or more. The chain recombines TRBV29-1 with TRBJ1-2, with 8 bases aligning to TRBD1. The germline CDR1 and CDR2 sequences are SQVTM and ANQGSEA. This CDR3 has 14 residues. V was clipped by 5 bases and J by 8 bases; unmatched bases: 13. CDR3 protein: CSVIKDGQGGGYTF. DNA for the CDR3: TGCAGCGTTATAAAGGACGGACAGGGCGGCGGCTACACCTTC.

CDR3 coding DNA: TGCAGCGTTACCGGGACGGAAAATTCACCCCTCCACTTT. Its translation is CSVTGTENSPLHF. The chain carries TRBV29-1 and TRBJ1-6; D possibly corresponds to TRBD1 (5 bases). Trimming removed 5 bases from V and 7 bases from J, with 12 bases in between. The CDR3 contains 13 residues. Germline V lookup: CDR1 SQVTM, CDR2 ANQGSEA.